These 7 T cell receptor beta chains were sequenced from one sample in a study of T-cell reconstitution after alpha-beta-depleted transplantation in children. Unique molecular identifiers were incorporated when the TCRbeta library was constructed. TCRdb independently ran MiXCR on the PCR reads; one entry per CDR3 protein. The top ten clones hold roughly 5% of a sample with 780,000 or so distinct CDR3 sequences, 16% of them seen once. Sequenced here: PBMCs, mostly from graft donor cells, sampled 360 days after TCRalphabeta/CD19-depleted stem cell transplant. Every receptor here comes from a male patient younger than 18 who had a stem cell transplant for acute lymphoblastic leukemia, so the T cells may come from the graft donor.

This chain links TRBV4-2 with TRBJ2-7; a possible D gene is TRBD2 (5 bases). This CDR3 is 16 amino acids long. Trimming shortened V by 1 base and J by 0 bases, and 13 bases separated the two germline ends. The germline V gene has CDR1 LGHNA and CDR2 YNFKEQ. The CDR3 DNA reads TGTGCCAGCAGCCAAGGTGGGAGCGGTAGCTCCTACGAGCAGTACTTC. Translation: CASSQGGSGSSYEQYF.

The rearrangement links TRBV5-1 to TRBJ2-3, with TRBD1 identical over 7 bases. The length of the CDR3 is 16 residues. V lost 4 bases, J lost 6 bases, and 14 bases stayed unmatched. CDR1 and CDR2 from the germline V gene are SGHRS and YFSETQ. This chain's CDR3 is CASSIKAGTVSDTQYF. CDR3 nucleotides: TGCGCCAGCAGCATCAAGGCCGGGACAGTCTCCGATACGCAGTATTTT.

This clonotype occurred many times. The chain joins TRBV7-3 to TRBJ2-3, with TRBD2 matching over 9 bases. The germline CDR1 and CDR2 sequences are SGHTA and FQGTGA. Unmatched junction bases numbered 2, after V lost 2 bases and J lost 2 bases. This CDR3 has 15 amino acids. CDR3 nucleotide sequence: TGTGCCAGCAGCTTACGGACTAGCGCCACAGATACGCAGTATTTT. Amino acids: CASSLRTSATDTQYF.

This clonotype was observed a few times. This chain links TRBV18 with TRBJ2-7; the match to TRBD1 covers 9 bases. The CDR3 totals 16 residues. The germline V gene encodes CDR1 KGHSH and CDR2 LQKENI. Losses at the gene ends were 6 bases for V and 1 base for J; bases not matched to a gene: 10. CDR3 in amino acids: CASSQATGTGSYEQYF. The CDR3 nucleotides are TGTGCCAGCTCCCAAGCTACCGGGACAGGGTCCTACGAGCAGTACTTC.

This clonotype was recorded at least ten times. The CDR3 DNA follows: TGCGCCAGCAGCCAGACAGGGTCCGATGAGCAGTTCTTC. It specifies CASSQTGSDEQFF. The chain joins TRBV5-1 to TRBJ2-1; 7 positions match TRBD1. J was trimmed by 8 bases and V by 4 bases; bases with no gene match: 6. There are 13 residues in the CDR3. In germline, CDR1 is SGHRS, CDR2 YFSETQ.

This clonotype was picked up one time. Likely a read error: the CDR3 ends without its conserved phenylalanine or tryptophan. This chain uses TRBV2 with TRBJ1-1, with 9 positions matching TRBD1. CDR3 length equals 15 residues. Per germline, CDR1 SNHLY and CDR2 FYNNEI. With V trimmed by 4 bases and J by 4 bases, 7 bases remained unmatched. The CDR3 is CASSADRGVGTEAFL. CDR3 nucleotide sequence: TGTGCCAGCAGTGCCGACAGGGGGGTTGGCACTGAAGCTTTCCTT.

This chain uses TRBV4-1 with TRBJ1-1; no firm D call. V was trimmed by 3 bases and J by 7 bases, leaving 12 bases between them. CDR1 is MGHRA and CDR2 is YSYEKL in the germline V gene. This CDR3 region has 13 residues. CDR3 protein: CASSHRRAVEAFF. The CDR3 DNA reads TGCGCCAGCAGCCACCGCCGGGCGGTTGAAGCTTTCTTT.